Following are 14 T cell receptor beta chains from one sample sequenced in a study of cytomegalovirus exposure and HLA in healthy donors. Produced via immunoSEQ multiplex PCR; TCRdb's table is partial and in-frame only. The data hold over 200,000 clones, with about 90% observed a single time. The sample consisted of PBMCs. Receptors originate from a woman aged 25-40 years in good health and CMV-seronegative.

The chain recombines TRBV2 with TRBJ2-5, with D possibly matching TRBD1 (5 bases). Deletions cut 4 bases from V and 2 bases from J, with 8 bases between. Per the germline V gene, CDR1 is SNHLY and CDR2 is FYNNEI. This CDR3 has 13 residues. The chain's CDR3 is CASSGQLQETQYF. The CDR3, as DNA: TGTGCCAGCAGTGGACAGTTACAAGAGACCCAGTACTTC.

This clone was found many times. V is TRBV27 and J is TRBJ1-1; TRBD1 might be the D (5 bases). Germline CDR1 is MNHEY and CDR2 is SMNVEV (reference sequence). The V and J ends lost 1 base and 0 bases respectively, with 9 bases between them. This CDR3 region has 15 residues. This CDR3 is CASSLFPRVNTEAFF. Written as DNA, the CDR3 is TGTGCCAGCAGTTTATTCCCCAGGGTGAACACTGAAGCTTTCTTT.

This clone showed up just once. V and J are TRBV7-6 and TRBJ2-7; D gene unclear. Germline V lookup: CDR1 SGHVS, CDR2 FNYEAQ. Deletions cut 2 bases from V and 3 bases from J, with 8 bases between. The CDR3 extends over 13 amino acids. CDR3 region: CASSLWQNYEQYF. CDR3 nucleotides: TGTGCCAGCAGCTTATGGCAGAACTACGAGCAGTACTTC.

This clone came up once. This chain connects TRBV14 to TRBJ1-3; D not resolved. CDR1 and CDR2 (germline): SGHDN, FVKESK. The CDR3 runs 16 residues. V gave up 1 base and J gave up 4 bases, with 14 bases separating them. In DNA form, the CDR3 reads TGTGCCAGCAGCCAAGGTATCAAGCCTACGGGAAACACCATATATTTT. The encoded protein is CASSQGIKPTGNTIYF.

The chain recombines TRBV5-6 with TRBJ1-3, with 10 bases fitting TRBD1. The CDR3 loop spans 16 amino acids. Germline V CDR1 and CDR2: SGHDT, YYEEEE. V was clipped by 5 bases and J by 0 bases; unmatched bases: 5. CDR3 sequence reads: CASSAGTGVSGNTIYF. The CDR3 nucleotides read TGTGCCAGCAGTGCCGGGACAGGGGTCTCTGGAAACACCATATATTTT.

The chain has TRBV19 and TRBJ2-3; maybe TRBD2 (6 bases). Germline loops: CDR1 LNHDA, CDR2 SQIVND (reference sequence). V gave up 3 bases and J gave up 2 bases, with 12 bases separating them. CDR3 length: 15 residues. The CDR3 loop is CASSIGGKFTDTQYF. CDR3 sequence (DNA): TGTGCCAGTAGTATCGGAGGGAAATTCACAGATACGCAGTATTTT.

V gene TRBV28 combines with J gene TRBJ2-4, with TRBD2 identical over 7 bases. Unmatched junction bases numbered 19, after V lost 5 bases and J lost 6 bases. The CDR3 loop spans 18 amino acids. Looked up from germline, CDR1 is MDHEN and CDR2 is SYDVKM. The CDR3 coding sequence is TGTGCCAGCAGTCTCGTTGGTAATTGGGCACTAGCGAGAAACATTCAGTACTTC. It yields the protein CASSLVGNWALARNIQYF.

The CDR3 reads CSVPRQAGANVLTF. The CDR3 DNA sequence: TGCAGCGTTCCCCGTCAGGCTGGGGCCAACGTCCTGACTTTC. The V and J genes are TRBV29-1 and TRBJ2-6, with unresolved D. Germline CDR1 SQVTM, CDR2 ANQGSEA. Trimming cost V 5 bases and J 2 bases, with 10 bases left between them. The CDR3 has 14 residues.

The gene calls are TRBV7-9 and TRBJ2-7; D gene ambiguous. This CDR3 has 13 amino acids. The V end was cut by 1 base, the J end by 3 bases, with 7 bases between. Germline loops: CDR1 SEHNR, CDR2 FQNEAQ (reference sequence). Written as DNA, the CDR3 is TGTGCCAGCAGCTTAGTCCCCCTCTACGAGCAGTACTTC. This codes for CASSLVPLYEQYF.

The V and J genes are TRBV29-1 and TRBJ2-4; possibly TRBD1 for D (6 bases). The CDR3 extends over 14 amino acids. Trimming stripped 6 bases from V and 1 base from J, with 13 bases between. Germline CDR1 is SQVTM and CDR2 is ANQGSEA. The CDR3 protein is CSVAAGVAKNIQYF. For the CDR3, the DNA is TGCAGCGTCGCCGCAGGGGTTGCCAAAAACATTCAGTACTTC.

CDR3 loop: CASSQDANRATEAFF. The CDR3 bases are TGCGCCAGCAGCCAAGATGCAAACAGGGCCACTGAAGCTTTCTTT. The V and J genes are TRBV4-1 and TRBJ1-1; possibly TRBD1 for D (6 bases). Trimming took 0 bases from V and 4 from J, leaving 12 bases between them. CDR3 length: 15 residues. The germline gives CDR1 MGHRA, CDR2 YSYEKL.

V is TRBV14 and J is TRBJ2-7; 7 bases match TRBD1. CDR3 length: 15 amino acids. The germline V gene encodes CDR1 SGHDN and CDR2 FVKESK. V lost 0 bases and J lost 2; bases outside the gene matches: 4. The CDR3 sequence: CASSQELGQTYEQYF. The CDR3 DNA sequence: TGTGCCAGCAGCCAAGAGTTGGGACAGACCTACGAGCAGTACTTC.

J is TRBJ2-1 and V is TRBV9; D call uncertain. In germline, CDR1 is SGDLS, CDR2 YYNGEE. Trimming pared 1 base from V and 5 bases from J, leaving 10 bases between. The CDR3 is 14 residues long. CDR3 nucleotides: TGTGCCAGCAGCGTACTAGGGCGGAACAATGAGCAGTTCTTC. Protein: CASSVLGRNNEQFF.

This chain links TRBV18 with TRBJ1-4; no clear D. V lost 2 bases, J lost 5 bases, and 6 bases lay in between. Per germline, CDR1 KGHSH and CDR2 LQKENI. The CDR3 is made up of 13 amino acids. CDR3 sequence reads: CASSPAGNEKLFF. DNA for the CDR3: TGTGCCAGCTCACCAGCGGGGAATGAAAAACTGTTTTTT.